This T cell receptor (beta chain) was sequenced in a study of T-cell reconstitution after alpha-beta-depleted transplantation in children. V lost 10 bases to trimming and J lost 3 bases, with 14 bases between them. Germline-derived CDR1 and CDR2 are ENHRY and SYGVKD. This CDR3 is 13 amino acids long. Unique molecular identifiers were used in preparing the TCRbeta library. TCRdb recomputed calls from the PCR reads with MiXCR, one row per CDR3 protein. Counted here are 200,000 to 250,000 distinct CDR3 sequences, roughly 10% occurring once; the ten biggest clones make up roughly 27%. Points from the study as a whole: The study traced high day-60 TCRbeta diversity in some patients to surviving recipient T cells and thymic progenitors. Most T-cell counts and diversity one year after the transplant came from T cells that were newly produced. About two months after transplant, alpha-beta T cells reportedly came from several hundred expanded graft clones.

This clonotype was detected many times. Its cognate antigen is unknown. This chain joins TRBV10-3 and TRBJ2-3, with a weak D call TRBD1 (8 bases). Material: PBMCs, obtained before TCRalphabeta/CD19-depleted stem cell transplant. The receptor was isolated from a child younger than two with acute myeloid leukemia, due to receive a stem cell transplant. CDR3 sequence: CATGGQATDTQYF. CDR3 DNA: TGTGCCACGGGGGGACAGGCAACAGATACGCAGTATTTT.